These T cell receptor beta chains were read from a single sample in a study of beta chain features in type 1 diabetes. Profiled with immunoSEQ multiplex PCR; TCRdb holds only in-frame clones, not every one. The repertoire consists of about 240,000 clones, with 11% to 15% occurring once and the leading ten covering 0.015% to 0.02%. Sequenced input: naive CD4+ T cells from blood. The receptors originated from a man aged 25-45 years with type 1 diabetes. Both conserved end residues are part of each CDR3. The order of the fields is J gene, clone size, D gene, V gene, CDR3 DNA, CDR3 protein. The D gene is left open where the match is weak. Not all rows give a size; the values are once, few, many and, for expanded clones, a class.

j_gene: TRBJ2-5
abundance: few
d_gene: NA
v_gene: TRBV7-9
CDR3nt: TGTGCCAGCAGCTTAGCGGTTGCGGGGAAGATGGAGACCCAGTACTTC
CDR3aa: CASSLAVAGKMETQYF

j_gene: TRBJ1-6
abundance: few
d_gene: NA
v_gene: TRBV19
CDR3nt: TGTGCCAGTAGTTCCCAAATTAATTCACCCCTCCACTTT
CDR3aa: CASSSQINSPLHF

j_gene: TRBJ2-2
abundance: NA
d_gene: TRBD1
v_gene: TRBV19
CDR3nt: TGTGCCAGTAGGAGGACAGGAAACACCGGGGAGCTGTTTTTT
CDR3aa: CASRRTGNTGELFF

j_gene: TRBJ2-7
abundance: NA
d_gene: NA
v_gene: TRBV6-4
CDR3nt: TGTGCCAGCAGTGACTCGTTAGCGGCCTCCTACGAGCAGTACTTC
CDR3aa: CASSDSLAASYEQYF

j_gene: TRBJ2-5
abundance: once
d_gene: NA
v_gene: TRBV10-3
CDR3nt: TGTGCCATCAGGGGGGCCGGAGAGACCCAGTACTTC
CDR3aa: CAIRGAGETQYF

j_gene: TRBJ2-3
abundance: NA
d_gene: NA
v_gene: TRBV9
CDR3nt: TGTGCCAGCAGCCCCAACAGGATTAGCACAGATACGCAGTATTTT
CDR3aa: CASSPNRISTDTQYF

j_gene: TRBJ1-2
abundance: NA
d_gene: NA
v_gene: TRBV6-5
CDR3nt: TGTGCCAGCAGTCCCGGGGGAGGGGACTATGGCTACACCTTC
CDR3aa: CASSPGGGDYGYTF

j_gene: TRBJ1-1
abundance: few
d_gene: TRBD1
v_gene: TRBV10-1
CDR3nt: TGCGCCAGCAGCGAAAGACAGGGGTACACTGAAGCTTTCTTT
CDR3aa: CASSERQGYTEAFF

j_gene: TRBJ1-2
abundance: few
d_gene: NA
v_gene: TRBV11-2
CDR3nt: TGTGCCAGCAGCTGGGAGCAGTCCCTTGGCTACACCTTC
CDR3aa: CASSWEQSLGYTF

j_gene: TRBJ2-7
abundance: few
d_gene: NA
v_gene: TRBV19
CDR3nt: TGTGCCAGTAGTCTCAGGGCGAGGACCTACGAGCAGTACTTC
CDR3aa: CASSLRARTYEQYF

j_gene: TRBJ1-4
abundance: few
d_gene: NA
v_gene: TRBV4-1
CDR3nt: TGCGCCAGCAGCCAAGTAAGGGAGACTAATGAAAAACTGTTTTTT
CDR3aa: CASSQVRETNEKLFF

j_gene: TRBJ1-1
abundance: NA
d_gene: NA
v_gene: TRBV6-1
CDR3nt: TGTGCCAGCAGTACCGTAGAGAACACTGAAGCTTTCTTT
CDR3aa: CASSTVENTEAFF

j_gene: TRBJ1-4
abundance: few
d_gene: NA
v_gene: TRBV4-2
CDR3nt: TGTGCCAGCAGCCAAGCGGACTTTGTCGAAAAACTGTTTTTT
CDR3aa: CASSQADFVEKLFF

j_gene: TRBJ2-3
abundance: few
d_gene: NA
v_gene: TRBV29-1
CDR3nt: TGCAGCTCACCCGTTCGGGGGAGCACAGATACGCAGTATTTT
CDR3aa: CSSPVRGSTDTQYF